This TCR beta chain stems from a study of prognosis after radiotherapy for stage I lung cancer. Study-level information: Medical inoperability applied to all of the non-small cell lung cancer patients.

Each of two time points yielded roughly 6.4 milliliters of peripheral venous blood. This clonotype has a count of ten or more. From genomic DNA, TCR beta CDR3 was amplified by two-round multiplex PCR. First-round PCR amplification was performed with primers specific to each TRBV and TRBJ gene. Primers of the universal type were employed in the second round of PCR. TCRdb re-derived calls from the multiplex PCR reads in MiXCR, one entry per CDR3 protein. Counted here are about 16,000 distinct CDR3 sequences, approximately 31% occurring once; the ten biggest clones make up roughly 25%. The TCR comes from a donor aged 50 or older with non-small cell lung cancer. Sequencing used PBMCs, obtained before or after stereotactic body radiation therapy (not recorded which).

The CDR3 nucleotides are TGTGCCAGCAGCTTGGATCAGCAGGTTTCACCCCTCCACTTT. Translated, it gives CASSLDQQVSPLHF. The rearrangement joins TRBV5-6 to TRBJ1-6; D uncertain. Between the trimmed V and J ends, which lost 0 bases and 9 bases, there was a span of 10 bases. Germline assignment: CDR1 SGHDT and CDR2 YYEEEE. This CDR3 comprises 14 residues.